What follows is one TCR beta chain and its context. As yet, its antigen is unknown. The sample belongs to a study of graft-versus-host responses after intestinal transplantation. Trimming stripped 2 bases from V and 2 bases from J, with 12 bases between. This CDR3 is 15 amino acids long. CDR1 and CDR2 (germline): MNHEY, SMNVEV (reference sequence). The study, taken as a whole, reports: Recipient marrow held GvH clones, some first seen in ileum or blood.

The assay was immunoSEQ multiplex PCR, and TCRdb's table has in-frame clones only and misses some. The sample shows approximately 110,000 clones, about 92% of them seen only once. This TCR was recovered from a human donor who was the organ donor for an intestinal transplant. This chain links TRBV27 with TRBJ2-5; D call uncertain. The sample here was unstimulated CD4+ T cells sorted from spleen or lymph node cells, taken before transplant. This CDR3 is CASSLVGKTQETQYF. Written as DNA, the CDR3 is TGTGCCAGCAGTTTAGTGGGGAAAACGCAAGAGACCCAGTACTTC.